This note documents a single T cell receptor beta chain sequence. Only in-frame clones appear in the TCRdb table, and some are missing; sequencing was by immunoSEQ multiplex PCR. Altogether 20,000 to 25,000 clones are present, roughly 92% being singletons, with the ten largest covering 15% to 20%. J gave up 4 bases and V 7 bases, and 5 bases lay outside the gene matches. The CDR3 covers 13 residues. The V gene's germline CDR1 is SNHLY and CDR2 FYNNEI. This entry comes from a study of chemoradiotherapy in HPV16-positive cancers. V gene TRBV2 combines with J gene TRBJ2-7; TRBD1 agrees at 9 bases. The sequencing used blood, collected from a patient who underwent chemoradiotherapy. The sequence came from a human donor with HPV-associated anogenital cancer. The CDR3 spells CASTADRGYEQYF. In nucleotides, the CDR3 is TGTGCCAGCACGGCTGACAGGGGGTACGAGCAGTACTTC.